A selection of T cell receptor beta chains follows, all from one sample in a study of control samples from healthy donors and cancer patients. The method was immunoSEQ multiplex PCR; TCRdb's version includes in-frame clones alone and lacks a portion of them. The data show 90,000 to 150,000 clones, with about nine tenths seen just once and around 3.4% held by the top ten. The sequencing sample was made of blood. The receptors were sampled from a man aged 35 to 55 in good health. Each CDR3 is given with its conserved first and last residue. The D gene is left open where the match is weak. Size values are once, few and many counts, or a class for expanded clones, and some rows have none.

J gene | clone size | V gene | D gene | CDR3 protein | CDR3 DNA
TRBJ1-5 | NA | TRBV6-2/TRBV6-3 | TRBD1 | CASSQRGTGNSNQPQHF | TGTGCCAGCAGTCAGAGGGGGACAGGTAATAGCAATCAGCCCCAGCATTTT
TRBJ1-4 | NA | TRBV5-1 | NA | CASSLVFQSNEKLFF | TGCGCCAGCAGCTTGGTGTTTCAGTCGAATGAAAAACTGTTTTTT
TRBJ2-5 | NA | TRBV4-1 | NA | CASSQDRAGQETQYF | TGCGCCAGCAGCCAAGATCGGGCGGGTCAAGAGACCCAGTACTTC
TRBJ1-4 | NA | TRBV10-3 | NA | CAISESGQNEKLFF | TGTGCCATCAGTGAGTCGGGCCAGAATGAAAAACTGTTTTTT
TRBJ1-3 | NA | TRBV30 | NA | CAWSLGGIGNTIYF | TGTGCCTGGAGTCTGGGAGGGATAGGAAACACCATATATTTT
TRBJ1-1 | NA | TRBV5-1 | NA | CASRVGLNTEAFF | TGCGCCAGCAGGGTAGGGCTGAACACTGAAGCTTTCTTT
TRBJ2-1 | NA | TRBV5-1 | TRBD2 | CASSLLRGGHNEQFF | TGCGCCAGCAGCTTGCTGCGGGGGGGCCACAATGAGCAGTTCTTC
TRBJ1-6 | once | TRBV2 | NA | CASSERAVPLHF | TGTGCCAGCAGTGAAAGGGCCGTACCCCTCCACTTT
TRBJ2-2 | NA | TRBV6-5 | TRBD2 | CASSRTSENTGELFF | TGTGCCAGCAGTCGGACTAGCGAGAACACCGGGGAGCTGTTTTTT
TRBJ2-7 | few | TRBV2 | NA | CASSGNYEQYF | TGTGCCAGCAGTGGAAACTACGAGCAGTACTTC
TRBJ1-2 | NA | TRBV7-8 | TRBD1 | CASIGDRDIRGYGYTF | TGTGCCAGCATTGGGGACAGGGACATCCGTGGCTATGGCTACACCTTC
TRBJ2-1 | NA | TRBV4-2 | TRBD2 | CASSQSGTSGGENEQFF | TGTGCCAGCAGCCAATCTGGGACTAGCGGGGGGGAGAATGAGCAGTTCTTC
TRBJ2-2 | NA | TRBV30 | NA | CAWKTIGAFALNTGELFF | TGTGCCTGGAAGACGATCGGGGCTTTTGCGTTGAACACCGGGGAGCTGTTTTTT
TRBJ1-1 | NA | TRBV7-9 | NA | CASIRFFDTEAFF | TGTGCCAGCATCCGCTTTTTTGACACTGAAGCTTTCTTT
TRBJ1-4 | NA | TRBV7-9 | NA | CASSQPRGANEKLFF | TGTGCCAGCAGTCAACCCCGGGGAGCAAATGAAAAACTGTTTTTT
TRBJ1-4 | NA | TRBV30 | NA | CAWSDRVGEKLFF | TGTGCCTGGAGTGACAGGGTTGGGGAAAAACTGTTTTTT
TRBJ2-3 | NA | TRBV9 | NA | CASSVGLGGDTQYF | TGTGCCAGCAGCGTAGGACTTGGCGGGGATACGCAGTATTTT